The table lists the clone carrying this TCR beta chain with a few counts. What it binds is unknown. Any history of autoimmune disease or systemic immunosuppression disqualified patients. Researchers took blood at baseline, on cycle 4 day 1, and on cycle 7 day 1. The source of the sample is a study of OX40 agonist ivuxolimab in advanced cancers. This CDR3 has 12 amino acids. V gave up 6 bases and J gave up 11 bases; unmatched junction bases: 4. Per germline, CDR1 SGHVS and CDR2 FQNEAQ. Using immunoSEQ multiplex PCR, the repertoire was profiled, and TCRdb retains in-frame clones only, with some absent. The sample includes around 45,000 clones, 84% seen only once; the top ten take approximately 2.5%. Study results and limitations: CD4+ and CD8+ T cells in blood underwent clonal expansion by week 6 at 0.1 to 3.0 mg/kg.

This TCR was sampled from an adult with an advanced solid tumor such as melanoma, head and neck, liver or kidney cancer. The chain employs TRBV7-8 and TRBJ1-3; the match to TRBD1 covers 10 bases. The sequenced sample was CD4+ or CD8+ T cells sorted from blood, obtained in a trial of the OX40 agonist ivuxolimab. The DNA for the CDR3 is TGTGCCAGCAGTCTCGACAGGGGGCCCATATATTTT. It translates to CASSLDRGPIYF.